These T cell receptor beta chains were read from a single sample in a study of T-cell memory formation after mild COVID-19. TCRdb reprocessed the 5' RACE reads via MiXCR and lists one record per CDR3 protein. The sample lists more than 120,000 distinct CDR3 sequences, under 7% seen once, with more than 2% in the top ten. The sequencing sample was made of PBMCs or a T cell subset sorted from them (not recorded which). Source of these receptors: an adult woman who had mild COVID-19 (a few samples of this study predate the infection). Cell type and time point are not known. Each CDR3 is given with its conserved first and last residue. A D gene is named only where the DNA matches it firmly. Size tells how often a clone was seen (once, few, many) or the class of an expanded clone, and some rows leave it out.

size	J	V	D	DNA	CDR3
many	TRBJ2-7	TRBV4-3	NA	TGCGCCAGCAGCGTAAGCCCCGCCAGCTCCTACGAGCAGTACTTC	CASSVSPASSYEQYF
many	TRBJ2-5	TRBV12-3/TRBV12-4	NA	TGTGCCAGCAGTTTAAAGGGGCCAGAGACCCAGTACTTC	CASSLKGPETQYF
few	TRBJ1-1	TRBV4-3	NA	TGCGCCAGCAGCCAAACGGCCCAGACTGAAGCTTTCTTT	CASSQTAQTEAFF
few	TRBJ2-1	TRBV6-6	TRBD2	TGTGCCAGCAGTTACTCGATGACTAGCGGGGGGAATGAGCAGTTCTTC	CASSYSMTSGGNEQFF
many	TRBJ2-3	TRBV4-2	NA	TGTGCCAGCAGCCAAGATAGTACGGATACGCAGTATTTT	CASSQDSTDTQYF
many	TRBJ2-7	TRBV6-5	NA	TGTGCCAGCAGTTACAAAAGGGGCTACGAGCAGTACTTC	CASSYKRGYEQYF
few	TRBJ1-6	TRBV11-2	NA	TGTGCCAGCAGCTTAATGAGGGATTCACCCCTCCACTTT	CASSLMRDSPLHF
few	TRBJ1-2	TRBV3-1	NA	TGTGCCAGCAGCCAACCAGGGGTCGTGTACTACACCTTC	CASSQPGVVYYTF
many	TRBJ2-3	TRBV20-1	TRBD2	TGCAGTGCGGGGGGGGGCACAGATACGCAGTATTTT	CSAGGGTDTQYF
few	TRBJ2-2	TRBV18	NA	TGTGCCAGCTCACCACCGGGAGTATGGACCGGGGAGCTGTTTTTT	CASSPPGVWTGELFF
few	TRBJ2-1	TRBV12-3/TRBV12-4	NA	TGTGCCAGCAGCACGCGAGAGTACAATGAGCAGTTCTTC	CASSTREYNEQFF
many	TRBJ2-7	TRBV9	NA	TGTGCCAGCAGCGAGGGGGTCCTAGATTACTACGAGCAGTACTTC	CASSEGVLDYYEQYF
NA	TRBJ2-5	TRBV6-6	NA	TGTGCCAGCAGTTACTCGAGGGTTGGGGAGACCCAGTACTTC	CASSYSRVGETQYF
few	TRBJ2-3	TRBV7-2	TRBD2	TGTGCCAGCAGCTCTCCCGGGACTAGCGGGGGGGTAACAGATACGCAGTATTTT	CASSSPGTSGGVTDTQYF
many	TRBJ1-3	TRBV12-3/TRBV12-4	NA	TGTGCCAGCAGCCGGCGGGGCAGCTCTGGAAACACCATATATTTT	CASSRRGSSGNTIYF
NA	TRBJ2-1	TRBV29-1	NA	TGCAGCGTTGAGGACGCGGGGGCCGATGGTTCAGATGAGCAGTTCTTC	CSVEDAGADGSDEQFF
few	TRBJ1-1	TRBV5-1	NA	TGCGCCAGCAGCGCGGGACGGGCGAACACTGAAGCTTTCTTT	CASSAGRANTEAFF
few	TRBJ2-6	TRBV12-3/TRBV12-4	NA	TGTGCCAGCAGGTTTCCTGGGGCCAACGTCCTGACTTTC	CASRFPGANVLTF
few	TRBJ2-6	TRBV5-6	NA	TGTGCCAGCAGAGGGCCGCTATCTGGGGCCAACGTCCTGACTTTC	CASRGPLSGANVLTF
NA	TRBJ2-2	TRBV11-2	NA	TGTGCCAGCAGCTTAGCCACCACCACCGGGGAGCTGTTTTTT	CASSLATTTGELFF
NA	TRBJ1-6	TRBV12-3/TRBV12-4	TRBD1	TGTGCCAGCAGCGTCGGACAGGGACCTAATTCACCCCTCCACTTT	CASSVGQGPNSPLHF
many	TRBJ1-2	TRBV6-5	TRBD1	TGTGCCAGCAGACCCCCGGGACAGGTTGGATTCGGCTACACCTTC	CASRPPGQVGFGYTF
few	TRBJ2-7	TRBV5-4	TRBD2	TGTGCCAGCAGCTTGGCAGGACTAGCTGTCGAGCAGTACTTC	CASSLAGLAVEQYF
many	TRBJ2-7	TRBV27	NA	TGTGCCAGCAGTTCCATCGCCTCCACCTACGAGCAGTACTTC	CASSSIASTYEQYF
few	TRBJ2-7	TRBV24-1	NA	TGTGCCACCAGTGAATCCAGGGGGGGATTCGACGAGCAGTACTTC	CATSESRGGFDEQYF
many	TRBJ2-1	TRBV5-1	NA	TGCGCCAGCAGCTTCCTTCCGGGGGCGACCAATGAGCAGTTCTTC	CASSFLPGATNEQFF
few	TRBJ2-7	TRBV9	NA	TGTGCCAGCAGCGTAGGGTGGACCTTAACCTACGAGCAGTACTTC	CASSVGWTLTYEQYF
few	TRBJ1-5	TRBV3-1	NA	TGTGCCAGCAGCCAAGGGAAAGGGGCACAGCCCCAGCATTTT	CASSQGKGAQPQHF
NA	TRBJ2-5	TRBV5-1	NA	TGCGCCAGCAGCGAGGCTTGGGAGACCCAGTACTTC	CASSEAWETQYF
NA	TRBJ2-3	TRBV9	TRBD2	TGTGCCAGCAGCGTAGACTGGTGGGGGGGGAACACAGATACGCAGTATTTT	CASSVDWWGGNTDTQYF
NA	TRBJ2-6	TRBV5-1	NA	TGCGCCAGCAGCCGAGAGGGGTCTGGGGCCAACGTCCTGACTTTC	CASSREGSGANVLTF
few	TRBJ2-7	TRBV12-3/TRBV12-4	NA	TGTGCCAGCACCCTTGGGAGGAACTCCTACGAGCAGTACTTC	CASTLGRNSYEQYF
many	TRBJ1-1	TRBV7-9	NA	TGTGCCAGCAGCTTTCCAGGAGGGAGTTCTGAAGCTTTCTTT	CASSFPGGSSEAFF
NA	TRBJ2-6	TRBV27	TRBD1	TGTGCCAGCAGTCCAAGACAGGGGAGGTCTGGGGCCAACGTCCTGACTTTC	CASSPRQGRSGANVLTF
NA	TRBJ1-1	TRBV6-5	NA	TGTGCCAGCAGTCCCTTCCGGGACACTGAAGCTTTCTTT	CASSPFRDTEAFF
NA	TRBJ2-5	TRBV5-1	NA	TGCGCCAGCAGCCTGGGCGTGTCCGGGAAAGAGACCCAGTACTTC	CASSLGVSGKETQYF
few	TRBJ2-7	TRBV3-1	TRBD1	TGTGCCAGCAGCCCTCAGGGACAGGGAGGGTGGGGGCAGTACTTC	CASSPQGQGGWGQYF
many	TRBJ2-5	TRBV29-1	NA	TGCAGCGTTGAGAGGCTAGCAGAGACCCAGTACTTC	CSVERLAETQYF
many	TRBJ2-3	TRBV20-1	NA	TGCAGTGCTAAACGGAACACAGATACGCAGTATTTT	CSAKRNTDTQYF
few	TRBJ2-5	TRBV20-1	NA	TGCAGTGCTCTGATCAAGGGGGAGACCCAGTACTTC	CSALIKGETQYF
few	TRBJ2-1	TRBV5-1	TRBD1	TGCGCCAGCAGCCCGCCGGGACAGTACAATGAGCAGTTCTTC	CASSPPGQYNEQFF
NA	TRBJ2-7	TRBV5-1	NA	TGCGCCAGCAGCTTGGTGGTTGCTGGCTACGAGCAGTACTTC	CASSLVVAGYEQYF
few	TRBJ2-5	TRBV5-6	TRBD1	TGTGCCAGCAGCTTGGAATCCGGGACAGGATTACAAGAGACCCAGTACTTC	CASSLESGTGLQETQYF
few	TRBJ2-1	TRBV6-2/TRBV6-3	TRBD2	TGTGCCAGCAGCAACCCCGCCCTAGCGGGAGGGTACAATGAGCAGTTCTTC	CASSNPALAGGYNEQFF
few	TRBJ2-3	TRBV3-1	TRBD1	TGTGCCAGCAGCCAAGAGACTTGGACAGGGGCTCCTAACGCGCAGTATTTT	CASSQETWTGAPNAQYF
many	TRBJ1-1	TRBV20-1	TRBD1	TGCAGTGCCGAACCGGGACAGGGGGCGAAGACTGAAGCTTTCTTT	CSAEPGQGAKTEAFF
many	TRBJ2-7	TRBV5-1	NA	TGCGCCAGCAGCTTCGACAGAGCCTACGAGCAGTACTTC	CASSFDRAYEQYF
many	TRBJ2-7	TRBV5-1	TRBD1	TGCGCCAGCAGCTTAAGATCGGGACAGGGGGTTGAAGAGCAGTACTTC	CASSLRSGQGVEEQYF
few	TRBJ1-1	TRBV5-1	NA	TGCGCCAGCAGCACTCAGGGAATTGGGACTGAAGCTTTCTTT	CASSTQGIGTEAFF
many	TRBJ1-1	TRBV20-1	TRBD1	TGCAGTGCTGAGACTGCAGGGGGCACTGAAGCTTTCTTT	CSAETAGGTEAFF
few	TRBJ1-2	TRBV27	NA	TGTGCCAGCAGCGCTACCCTCGGGCAGAACTATGGCTACACCTTC	CASSATLGQNYGYTF
NA	TRBJ1-1	TRBV15	NA	TGTGCCACCAGCCTTCCGAGGAACACTGAAGCTTTCTTT	CATSLPRNTEAFF
many	TRBJ2-7	TRBV2	NA	TGTGCCAGCAGTTCCACAGGGAAGAGAGGGTACGAGCAGTACTTC	CASSSTGKRGYEQYF
many	TRBJ2-5	TRBV6-2/TRBV6-3	TRBD2	TGTGCCAGCAGTTACCCCCCCGCTAGCGGTCAAGAGACCCAGTACTTC	CASSYPPASGQETQYF
many	TRBJ2-1	TRBV5-1	TRBD1	TGCGCCAGCAGCTCTCGTCCCGGGACAGGGTTCGATGAGCAGTTCTTC	CASSSRPGTGFDEQFF
few	TRBJ2-3	TRBV3-1	NA	TGTGCCAGCAGCCCAGGGACGCAGGGAAGAGATACGCAGTATTTT	CASSPGTQGRDTQYF
many	TRBJ2-2	TRBV28	NA	TGTGCCAGTTTTTACTCCGGGCTACTCAACACCGGGGAGCTGTTTTTT	CASFYSGLLNTGELFF
few	TRBJ2-2	TRBV7-9	TRBD1	TGTGCCAGCAGGTGGACAGGGAAGAACACCGGGGAGCTGTTTTTT	CASRWTGKNTGELFF
many	TRBJ2-1	TRBV15	TRBD2	TGTGCCACCAAGGTAGCGGGACTGGGTAGGGGCTCCTACAATGAGCAGTTCTTC	CATKVAGLGRGSYNEQFF